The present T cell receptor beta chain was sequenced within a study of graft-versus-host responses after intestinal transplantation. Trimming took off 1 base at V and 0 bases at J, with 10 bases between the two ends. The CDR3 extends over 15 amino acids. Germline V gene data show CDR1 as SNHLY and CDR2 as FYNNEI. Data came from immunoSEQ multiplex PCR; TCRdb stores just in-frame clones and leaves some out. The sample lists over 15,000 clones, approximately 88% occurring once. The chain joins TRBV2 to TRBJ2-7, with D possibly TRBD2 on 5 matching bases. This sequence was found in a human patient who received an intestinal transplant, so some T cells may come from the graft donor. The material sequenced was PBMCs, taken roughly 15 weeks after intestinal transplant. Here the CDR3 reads CASSEGGSASYEQYF. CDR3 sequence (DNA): TGTGCCAGCAGTGAAGGGGGTAGCGCCTCCTACGAGCAGTACTTC. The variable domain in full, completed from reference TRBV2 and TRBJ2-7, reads EPEVTQTPSHQVTQMGQEVILRCVPISNHLYFYWYRQILGQKVEFLVSFYNNEISEKSEIFDDQFSVERPDGSNFTLKIRSTKLEDSAMYFCASSEGGSASYEQYFGPGTRLTVT.